This is a list of T cell receptor beta chains from one sample in a study of PD-L1 blockade in urothelial cancer. TCRdb's copy holds only in-frame clones and misses some; the assay was immunoSEQ multiplex PCR. The sample gives 35,000 to 40,000 clones, around four fifths of which show up once; 13% to 15% is in the top ten. The specimen comprised PBMCs, sampled around atezolizumab (anti-PD-L1) treatment. These receptors originate from a man aged 80 or over with urothelial cancer. CDR3s include the opening cysteine and the closing phenylalanine or tryptophan. The D gene is left open where the match is weak. The listing skips clone size in some rows; elsewhere it reads once, few, many or a size class.

j_call clone_size d_call v_call cdr3_nt cdr3_aa
TRBJ1-1 . TRBD1 TRBV19 TGTGCCAGTAGTATTGAGGGGGCGAACACTGAAGCTTTCTTT CASSIEGANTEAFF
TRBJ2-7 . . TRBV7-9 TGTGCCAGCAGCTTACCAGGGTTCCACGAGCAGTACTTC CASSLPGFHEQYF
TRBJ2-7 . . TRBV14 TGTGCCAGCAGCCAAAAACCTGGCCGGGATAAGCAGTACTTC CASSQKPGRDKQYF
TRBJ2-3 once . TRBV6-5 TGTGCCAGCAGTTCGCAGGGTAATACGCAGTATTTT CASSSQGNTQYF
TRBJ2-1 . TRBD1 TRBV5-4 TGTGCCAGCAGCCCTGGTGGGACAGGGGGGAATGAGCAGTTCTTC CASSPGGTGGNEQFF
TRBJ2-5 . TRBD1 TRBV5-1 TGCGCCAGCAGGTGGGGATGGGACAGGGCCCAAGAGACCCAGTACTTC CASRWGWDRAQETQYF
TRBJ1-3 . TRBD1 TRBV18 TGTGCCAGCTCACCGACAGGGGGACTTTCTGGAAACACCATATATTTT CASSPTGGLSGNTIYF
TRBJ2-2 . TRBD1 TRBV11-2 TGTGCCAGCAGCTTTCAGGGGGCTTACACCGGGGAGCTGTTTTTT CASSFQGAYTGELFF
TRBJ2-7 once TRBD1 TRBV27 TGTGCCAGCAGCCAATCCGGGACAGGGGGCCCGTACTTC CASSQSGTGGPYF
TRBJ2-1 once TRBD2 TRBV5-1 TGCGCCAGCAGCTTGGCTAGCGGGAGGATAAATGAGCAGTTCTTC CASSLASGRINEQFF
TRBJ1-2 . TRBD1 TRBV7-9 TGTGCCAGCAGCCTGGCCGGGACAGGGTACTATGGCTACACCTTC CASSLAGTGYYGYTF
TRBJ1-2 . . TRBV30 TGTGCCTGGTCGTCAAATCAGGGTTACTATGGCTACACCTTC CAWSSNQGYYGYTF
TRBJ2-2 once . TRBV5-1 TGCGCCAGCAGCTTTGGAGGTGTCACCGGGGAGCTGTTTTTT CASSFGGVTGELFF
TRBJ2-5 . TRBD2 TRBV11-2 TGTGCCAGCAGCCGGACTAGCGGGACCGAAGAGACCCAGTACTTC CASSRTSGTEETQYF
TRBJ2-1 . . TRBV9 TGTGCCAGCAGCGTAGCTGGGAGAGGCAATGAGCAGTTCTTC CASSVAGRGNEQFF
TRBJ2-2 . TRBD2 TRBV11-2 TGTGCCAGCAGCTTCCCTTCTAGCGGGAGGGGGGCCGGGGAGCTGTTTTTT CASSFPSSGRGAGELFF
TRBJ2-7 once TRBD1 TRBV2 TGTGCCAGCCGTATGACAGGGAGCGAGCAGTACTTC CASRMTGSEQYF
TRBJ2-1 . . TRBV15 TGTGCCACCAGCAGAGATGTACAAGGGGGTGAGCAGTTCTTC CATSRDVQGGEQFF
TRBJ2-7 . . TRBV18 TGTGCCAGCTCGCCGAAGGGGCCGGGGGTGAGGGTTTCCTACGAGCAGTACTTC CASSPKGPGVRVSYEQYF
TRBJ2-3 . TRBD2 TRBV15 TGTGCCACCAGCAGAGAACTAGCGGCTAGCACAGATACGCAGTATTTT CATSRELAASTDTQYF
TRBJ1-2 . TRBD1 TRBV19 TGTGCCAGTACTACGGGACAGGCAGCTAACTATGGCTACACCTTC CASTTGQAANYGYTF
TRBJ2-7 . . TRBV10-2 TGCGCCAGCAGTCCTCTCTCCTACGAGCAGTACTTC CASSPLSYEQYF
TRBJ1-4 . . TRBV7-9 TGTGCCAGCAGCTTAATATCCGGAGCAACTAATGAAAAACTGTTTTTT CASSLISGATNEKLFF
TRBJ1-5 . TRBD1 TRBV30 TGTGCCTGGAAAGGGACAGGGACAGGCAATCAGCCCCAGCATTTT CAWKGTGTGNQPQHF
TRBJ1-1 . . TRBV10-1 TGCGCCAGCAGTGACGGCGGATACACTGAAGCTTTCTTT CASSDGGYTEAFF
TRBJ1-2 . TRBD1 TRBV9 TGTGCCAGCAGTTCTGCCCCAGGGGGTAGTGGCTACACCTTC CASSSAPGGSGYTF
TRBJ2-1 once TRBD2 TRBV5-6 TGTGCCAGCAGCTTGGTTGGGCCTAGCGGAGACCACTACAATGAGCAGTTCTTC CASSLVGPSGDHYNEQFF
TRBJ1-1 . . TRBV19 TGTGCCAGTAGTATCGCCCCTGGTCCGCGGGGCACTGAAGCTTTCTTT CASSIAPGPRGTEAFF
TRBJ2-1 . . TRBV28 TGTGCCAGCAGTTCACAGCCGAATGAGCAGTTCTTC CASSSQPNEQFF
TRBJ2-7 . . TRBV29-1 TGCAGCGTTGAGCGGGGACAGAGGGAGTACTTC CSVERGQREYF
TRBJ2-7 . . TRBV6-5 TGTGCCAGCAGTTCACAAAGAACCTACGAGCAGTACTTC CASSSQRTYEQYF
TRBJ2-1 . TRBD1 TRBV29-1 TGCAGCGGGAGCACCGGGACAGGGTCCTACAATGAGCAGTTCTTC CSGSTGTGSYNEQFF
TRBJ1-2 few TRBD1 TRBV6-5 TGTGCCAGCAGTTACGGGGGACAGCCGTATGGCTACACCTTC CASSYGGQPYGYTF
TRBJ1-1 . . TRBV5-1 TGCGCCAGCAGCTTGAACACCGCTGAAGCTTTCTTT CASSLNTAEAFF
TRBJ1-5 . TRBD1 TRBV2 TGTGCCAGCACGAGGGGGCTGAGTCAGCCCCAGCATTTT CASTRGLSQPQHF
TRBJ2-7 . . TRBV4-3 TGCGCCAGCAGCCAAGCCGTCAGATACTACGAGCAGTACTTC CASSQAVRYYEQYF
TRBJ2-2 . TRBD1 TRBV29-1 TGCAGCGTTGCGCTGGGGACAGGGGTCACCGGGGAGCTGTTTTTT CSVALGTGVTGELFF
TRBJ2-3 . TRBD2 TRBV5-1 TGCGCCAGCAGCTTGGGCGTAGCGGGAGGGCCAGATACGCAGTATTTT CASSLGVAGGPDTQYF
TRBJ2-7 . . TRBV28 TGTGCCAGCAGTTTAGAGTACGAGCAGTACTTC CASSLEYEQYF
TRBJ1-1 . . TRBV19 TGTGCCAGTAGGCATCAGGCTGAAGCTTTCTTT CASRHQAEAFF
TRBJ2-3 . . TRBV29-1 TGCAGCGTTGACGAGGGGGGCACAGATACGCAGTATTTT CSVDEGGTDTQYF
TRBJ1-2 once TRBD1 TRBV27 TGTGCCAGCAGTTCAATTGGGGGGGGACAGGGGGCGGGTGGCTACACCTTC CASSSIGGGQGAGGYTF
TRBJ2-2 . . TRBV5-1 TGCGCCAGCACCCGGGACACCTACACCGGGGAGCTGTTTTTT CASTRDTYTGELFF
TRBJ1-5 . . TRBV28 TGTGCCAGCAGCCCGGGGGGGGTCGGAAGCAATCAGCCCCAGCATTTT CASSPGGVGSNQPQHF
TRBJ2-7 . TRBD1 TRBV18 TGTGCCAGCTCACGTTCCGGGACAGAGATCTCCTACGAGCAGTACTTC CASSRSGTEISYEQYF
TRBJ2-7 . . TRBV7-9 TGTGCCAGCAGCTTAAGGGGTTCCTACGAGCAGTACTTC CASSLRGSYEQYF
TRBJ2-3 once TRBD2 TRBV29-1 TGCAGCGGGAATGGAGCGGGAAGCACAGATACGCAGTATTTT CSGNGAGSTDTQYF
TRBJ1-2 medium-sized . TRBV4-1 TGCGCCAGCAGCCAAGAGGCCCGGGTCTACACCTTC CASSQEARVYTF
TRBJ2-2 . . TRBV7-7 TGTGCCAGCAGCCCTAGCCGGGACTTTACCGCTGGGGAGCTGTTTTTT CASSPSRDFTAGELFF
TRBJ1-2 . . TRBV9 TGTGCCAGCAGCCCAGCCAGGGCGGCAGGCTATGGCTACACCTTC CASSPARAAGYGYTF
TRBJ1-1 . . TRBV11-2 TGTGCCAGCAGCGGCAGGGGAAACACTGAAGCTTTCTTT CASSGRGNTEAFF
TRBJ2-7 . . TRBV20-1 TGCAGTGCTGAGACAGACCCCCGGCAGTACTTC CSAETDPRQYF